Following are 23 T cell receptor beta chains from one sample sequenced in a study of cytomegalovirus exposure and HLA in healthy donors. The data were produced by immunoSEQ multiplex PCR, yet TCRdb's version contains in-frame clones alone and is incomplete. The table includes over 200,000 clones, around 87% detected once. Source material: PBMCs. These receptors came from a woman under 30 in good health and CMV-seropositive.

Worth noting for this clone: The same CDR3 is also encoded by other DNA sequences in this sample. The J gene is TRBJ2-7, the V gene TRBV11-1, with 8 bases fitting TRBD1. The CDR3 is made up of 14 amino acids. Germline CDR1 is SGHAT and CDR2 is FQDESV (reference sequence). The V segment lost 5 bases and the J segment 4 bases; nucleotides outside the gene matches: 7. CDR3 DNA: TGTGCCAGCAGCCCCCCGGGACAGGCTTACGAGCAGTACTTC. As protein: CASSPPGQAYEQYF.

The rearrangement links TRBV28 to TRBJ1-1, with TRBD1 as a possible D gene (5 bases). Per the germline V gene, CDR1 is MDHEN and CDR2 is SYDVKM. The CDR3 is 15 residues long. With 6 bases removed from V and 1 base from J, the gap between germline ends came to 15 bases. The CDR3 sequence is CASRTAPFPNTEAFF. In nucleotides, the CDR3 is TGTGCCAGCAGGACAGCACCATTTCCGAACACTGAAGCTTTCTTT.

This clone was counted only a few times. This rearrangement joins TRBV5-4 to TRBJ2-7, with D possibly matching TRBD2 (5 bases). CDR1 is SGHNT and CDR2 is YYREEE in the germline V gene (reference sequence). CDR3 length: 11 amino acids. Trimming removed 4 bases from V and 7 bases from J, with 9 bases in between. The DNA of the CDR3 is TGTGCCAGCAGCAGGACGGGGGAGCAGTACTTC. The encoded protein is CASSRTGEQYF.

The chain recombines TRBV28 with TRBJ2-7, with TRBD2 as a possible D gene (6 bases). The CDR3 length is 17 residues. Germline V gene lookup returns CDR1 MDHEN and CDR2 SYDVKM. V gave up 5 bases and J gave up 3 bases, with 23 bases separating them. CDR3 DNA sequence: TGTGCCAGCAGTCTGGGAGGAGGGCGGGGATCGAACTACGAGCAGTACTTC. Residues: CASSLGGGRGSNYEQYF.

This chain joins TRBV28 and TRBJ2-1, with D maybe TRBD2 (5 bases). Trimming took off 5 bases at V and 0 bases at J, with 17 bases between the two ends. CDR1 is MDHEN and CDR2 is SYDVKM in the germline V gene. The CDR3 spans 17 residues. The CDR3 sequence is CASSAPLPGSSYNEQFF. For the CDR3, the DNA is TGTGCCAGCAGTGCACCTCTGCCGGGGAGCTCCTACAATGAGCAGTTCTTC.

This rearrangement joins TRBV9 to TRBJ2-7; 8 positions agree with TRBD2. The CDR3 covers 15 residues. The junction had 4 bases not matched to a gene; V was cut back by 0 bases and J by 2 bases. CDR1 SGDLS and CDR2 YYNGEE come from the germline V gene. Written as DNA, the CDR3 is TGTGCCAGCAGCGTAGACCCGGGACTAGCCTACGAGCAGTACTTC. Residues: CASSVDPGLAYEQYF.

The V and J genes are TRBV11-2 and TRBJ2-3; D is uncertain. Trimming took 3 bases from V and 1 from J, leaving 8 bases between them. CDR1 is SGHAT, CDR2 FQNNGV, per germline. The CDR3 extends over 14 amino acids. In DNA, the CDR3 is TGTGCCAGCAGCTTTAGCCGGGGCACAGATACGCAGTATTTT. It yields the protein CASSFSRGTDTQYF.

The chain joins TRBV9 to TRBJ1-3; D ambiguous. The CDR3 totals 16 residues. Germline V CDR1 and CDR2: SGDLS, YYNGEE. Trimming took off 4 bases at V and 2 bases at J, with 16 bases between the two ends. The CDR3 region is CASSPTSVFPGNTIYF. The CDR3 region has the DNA TGTGCCAGCAGCCCCACCTCGGTATTCCCTGGAAACACCATATATTTT. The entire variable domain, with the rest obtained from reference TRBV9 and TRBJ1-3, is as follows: DSGVTQTPKHLITATGQRVTLRCSPRSGDLSVYWYQQSLDQGLQFLIQYYNGEERAKGNILERFSAQQFPDLHSELNLSSLELGDSALYFCASSPTSVFPGNTIYFGEGSWLTVV.

Here the CDR3 reads CASTPTGGGYGYTF. DNA of the CDR3: TGTGCCAGCACCCCAACAGGGGGCGGCTATGGCTACACCTTC. The chain combines TRBV7-9 with TRBJ1-2; 9 bases are shared with TRBD1. This CDR3 has 14 amino acids. Germline CDR1 is SEHNR and CDR2 is FQNEAQ (reference sequence). Germline trimming cut 7 bases from V and 4 bases from J; bases unmatched to any gene: 7.

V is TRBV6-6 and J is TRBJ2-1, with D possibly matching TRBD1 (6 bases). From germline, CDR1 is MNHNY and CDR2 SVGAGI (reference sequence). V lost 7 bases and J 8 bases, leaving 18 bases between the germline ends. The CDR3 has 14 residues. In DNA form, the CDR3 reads TGTGCCAGCAAGCAGTGGGGGCCACCACATGAGCAGTTCTTC. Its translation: CASKQWGPPHEQFF.

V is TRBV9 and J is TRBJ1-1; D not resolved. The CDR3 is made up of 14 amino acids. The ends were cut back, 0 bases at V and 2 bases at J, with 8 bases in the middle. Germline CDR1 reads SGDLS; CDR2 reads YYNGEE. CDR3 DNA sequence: TGTGCCAGCAGCGTAGGTACTGAAAACACTGAAGCTTTCTTT. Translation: CASSVGTENTEAFF.

CDR3 sequence: CASSQDPIWTSGNNEQFF. Written as DNA, the CDR3 is TGTGCCAGCAGCCAAGATCCTATTTGGACTAGCGGGAACAATGAGCAGTTCTTC. The chain is built from TRBV14 and TRBJ2-1; 12 nucleotides line up with TRBD2. CDR1 SGHDN and CDR2 FVKESK come from the germline V gene. The CDR3 contains 18 residues. With 0 bases clipped from V and 5 bases from J, the junction kept 8 bases outside the gene matches.

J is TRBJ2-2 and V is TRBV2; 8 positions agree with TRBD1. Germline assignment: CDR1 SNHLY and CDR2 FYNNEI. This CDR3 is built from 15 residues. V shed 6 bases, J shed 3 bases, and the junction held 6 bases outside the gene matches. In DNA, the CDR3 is TGTGCCAGCAGAAGGACAGGGCTGTACACCGGGGAGCTGTTTTTT. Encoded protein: CASRRTGLYTGELFF.

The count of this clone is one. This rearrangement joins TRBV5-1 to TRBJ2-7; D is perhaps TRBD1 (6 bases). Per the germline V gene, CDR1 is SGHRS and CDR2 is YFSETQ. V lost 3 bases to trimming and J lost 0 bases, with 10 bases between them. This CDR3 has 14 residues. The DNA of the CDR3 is TGCGCCAGCAGCTCCTCGACAGGCTCCTACGAGCAGTACTTC. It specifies CASSSSTGSYEQYF.

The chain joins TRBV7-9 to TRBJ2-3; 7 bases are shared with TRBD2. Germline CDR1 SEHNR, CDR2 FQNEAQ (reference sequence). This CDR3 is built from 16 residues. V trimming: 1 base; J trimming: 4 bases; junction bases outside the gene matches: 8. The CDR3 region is CASSLGSGTIPDTQYF. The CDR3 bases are TGTGCCAGCAGCTTAGGGAGTGGGACTATCCCAGATACGCAGTATTTT.

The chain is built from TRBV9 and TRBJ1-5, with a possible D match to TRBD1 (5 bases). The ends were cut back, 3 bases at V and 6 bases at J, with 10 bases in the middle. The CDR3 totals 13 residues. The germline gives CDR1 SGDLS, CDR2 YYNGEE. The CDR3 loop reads CASSEGWSQPQHF. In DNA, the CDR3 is TGTGCCAGCAGCGAGGGGTGGAGTCAGCCCCAGCATTTT.

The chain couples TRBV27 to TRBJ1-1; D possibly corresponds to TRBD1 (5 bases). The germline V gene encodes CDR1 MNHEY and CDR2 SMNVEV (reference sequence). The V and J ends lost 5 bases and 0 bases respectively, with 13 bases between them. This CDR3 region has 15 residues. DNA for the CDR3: TGTGCCAGCAGTACACACTGGGGCCTGAACACTGAAGCTTTCTTT. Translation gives CASSTHWGLNTEAFF.

The CDR3 DNA is TGTGCCAGCAGCCCCGGACTAGCGACCGAGGGGGCCTACAATGAGCAGTTCTTC. Protein product: CASSPGLATEGAYNEQFF. The chain employs TRBV25-1 and TRBJ2-1; 9 nucleotides match TRBD2. Germline V CDR1 and CDR2: MGHDK, SYGVNS. The ends lost 6 bases at V and 2 bases at J; junction bases unmatched: 14. The CDR3 sequence is 18 residues long.

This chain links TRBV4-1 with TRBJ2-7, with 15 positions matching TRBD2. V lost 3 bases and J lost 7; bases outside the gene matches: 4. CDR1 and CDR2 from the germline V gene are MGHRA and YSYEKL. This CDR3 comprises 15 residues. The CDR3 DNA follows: TGCGCCAGCAGCCATGGGACTAGCGGGAGGCAGGAGCAGTACTTC. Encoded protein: CASSHGTSGRQEQYF.

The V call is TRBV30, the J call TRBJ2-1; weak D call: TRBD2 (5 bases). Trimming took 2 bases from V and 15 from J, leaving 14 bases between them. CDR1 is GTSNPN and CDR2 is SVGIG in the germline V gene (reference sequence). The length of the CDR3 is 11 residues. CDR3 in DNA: TGTGCCTGGAGTCCGGATGCGGAGGTGTTCTTC. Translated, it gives CAWSPDAEVFF.

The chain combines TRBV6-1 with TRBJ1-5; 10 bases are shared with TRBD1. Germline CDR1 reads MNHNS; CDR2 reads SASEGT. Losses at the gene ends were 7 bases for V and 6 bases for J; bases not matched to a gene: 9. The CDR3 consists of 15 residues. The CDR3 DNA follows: TGTGCCAGCACCCACCGCGGGACAGGGGTTCAGCCCCAGCATTTT. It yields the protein CASTHRGTGVQPQHF.

CDR3 sequence reads: CASSLSSVSRFYNEQFF. The DNA of the CDR3 is TGTGCCAGCAGTTTATCGTCGGTCTCCCGCTTCTACAATGAGCAGTTCTTC. V usage is TRBV27 and J usage is TRBJ2-1; D gene ambiguous. Germline V CDR1 and CDR2: MNHEY, SMNVEV (reference sequence). There are 17 residues in the CDR3. The V gene lost 0 bases and the J gene lost 3 bases, with 15 bases spanning the gap.

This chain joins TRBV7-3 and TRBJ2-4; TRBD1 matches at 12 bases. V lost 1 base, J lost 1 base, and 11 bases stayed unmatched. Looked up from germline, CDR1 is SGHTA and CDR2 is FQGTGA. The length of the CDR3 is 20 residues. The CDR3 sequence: CASSLISGDRGQGAKNIQYF. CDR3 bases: TGTGCCAGCAGCTTAATAAGTGGGGACAGGGGGCAGGGGGCCAAAAACATTCAGTACTTC.